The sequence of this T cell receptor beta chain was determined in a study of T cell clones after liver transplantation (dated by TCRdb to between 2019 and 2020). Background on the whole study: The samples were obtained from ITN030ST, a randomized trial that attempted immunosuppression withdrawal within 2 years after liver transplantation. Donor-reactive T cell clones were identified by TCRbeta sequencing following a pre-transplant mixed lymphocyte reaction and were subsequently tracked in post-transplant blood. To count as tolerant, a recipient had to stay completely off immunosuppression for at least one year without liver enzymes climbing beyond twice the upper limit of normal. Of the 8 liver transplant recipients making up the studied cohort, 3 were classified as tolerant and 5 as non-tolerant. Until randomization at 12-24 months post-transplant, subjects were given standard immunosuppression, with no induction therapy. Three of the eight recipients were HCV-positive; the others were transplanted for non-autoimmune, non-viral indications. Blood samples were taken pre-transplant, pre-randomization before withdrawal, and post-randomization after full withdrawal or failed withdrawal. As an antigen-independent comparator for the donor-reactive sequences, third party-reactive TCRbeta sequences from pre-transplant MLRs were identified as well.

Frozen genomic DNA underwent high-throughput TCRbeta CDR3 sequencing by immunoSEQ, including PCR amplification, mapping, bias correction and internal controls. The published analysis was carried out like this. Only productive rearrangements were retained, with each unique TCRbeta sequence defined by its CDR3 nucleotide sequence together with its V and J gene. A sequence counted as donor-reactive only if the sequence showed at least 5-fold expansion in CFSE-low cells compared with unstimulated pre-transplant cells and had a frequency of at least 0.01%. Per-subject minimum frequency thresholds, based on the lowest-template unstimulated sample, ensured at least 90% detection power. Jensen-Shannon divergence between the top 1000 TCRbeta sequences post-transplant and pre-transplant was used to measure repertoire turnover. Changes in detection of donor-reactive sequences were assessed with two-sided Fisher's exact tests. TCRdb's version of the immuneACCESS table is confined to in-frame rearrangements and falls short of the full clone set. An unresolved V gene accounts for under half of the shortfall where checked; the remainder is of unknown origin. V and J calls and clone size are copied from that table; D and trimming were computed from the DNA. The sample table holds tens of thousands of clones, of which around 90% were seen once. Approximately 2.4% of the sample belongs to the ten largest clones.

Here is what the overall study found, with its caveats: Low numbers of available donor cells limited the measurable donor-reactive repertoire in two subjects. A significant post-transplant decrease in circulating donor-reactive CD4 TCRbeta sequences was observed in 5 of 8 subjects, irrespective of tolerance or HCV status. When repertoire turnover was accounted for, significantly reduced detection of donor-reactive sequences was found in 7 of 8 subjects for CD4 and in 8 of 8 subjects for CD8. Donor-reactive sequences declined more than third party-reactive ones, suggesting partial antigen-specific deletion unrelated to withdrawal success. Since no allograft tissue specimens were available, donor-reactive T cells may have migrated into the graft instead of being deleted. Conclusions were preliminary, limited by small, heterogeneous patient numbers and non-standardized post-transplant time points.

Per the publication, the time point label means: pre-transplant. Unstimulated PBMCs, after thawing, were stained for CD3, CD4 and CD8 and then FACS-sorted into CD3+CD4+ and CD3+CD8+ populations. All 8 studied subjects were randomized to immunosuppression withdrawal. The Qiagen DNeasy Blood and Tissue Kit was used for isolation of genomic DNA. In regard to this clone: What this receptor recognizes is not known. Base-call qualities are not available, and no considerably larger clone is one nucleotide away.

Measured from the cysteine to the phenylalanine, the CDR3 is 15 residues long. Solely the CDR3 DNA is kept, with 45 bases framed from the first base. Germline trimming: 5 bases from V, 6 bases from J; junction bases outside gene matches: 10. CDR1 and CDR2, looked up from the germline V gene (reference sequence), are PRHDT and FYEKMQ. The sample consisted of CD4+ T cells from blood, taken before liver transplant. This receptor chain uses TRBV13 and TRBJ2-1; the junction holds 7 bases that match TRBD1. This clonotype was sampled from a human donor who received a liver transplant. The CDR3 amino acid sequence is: CASSLRGLSGNEQFF. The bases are TGTGCCAGCAGCCTAAGGGGGCTATCGGGCAATGAGCAGTTCTTC. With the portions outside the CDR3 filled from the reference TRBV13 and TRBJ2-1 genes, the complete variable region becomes AAGVIQSPRHLIKEKRETATLKCYPIPRHDTVYWYQQGPGQDPQFLISFYEKMQSDKGSIPDRFSAQQFSDYHSELNMSSLELGDSALYFCASSLRGLSGNEQFFGPGTRLTVL.